This entry lists 2 T cell receptor beta chains sequenced from one sample in a study of somatic mutations in cytotoxic T cells in rheumatoid arthritis. Libraries were prepared by immunoSEQ multiplex PCR; TCRdb keeps only in-frame clonotypes and omits some of them. The sample consists of roughly 17,000 clones, roughly 85% of them appearing once. The source material was CD8+ T cells sorted from blood. The receptor set was obtained from a middle-aged woman with rheumatoid arthritis.

In the case of this clone: At one boundary the junction diverges from the germline segment, which might be a read error. The gene calls are TRBV4-1 and TRBJ2-7; 12 nucleotides align to TRBD1. The CDR3 spans 16 residues. CDR1 is MGHRA and CDR2 is YSYEKL in the germline V gene. The CDR3 nucleotides read TGTGCCAGCAGCCAAGATTCGGGGACAGGGGGCGACGAGCAGTACTTC. Protein: CASSQDSGTGGDEQYF.

This sequence joins TRBV5-1 and TRBJ2-1, with 8 nucleotides matching TRBD2. CDR3 length: 14 residues. Per germline, CDR1 SGHRS and CDR2 YFSETQ. The V and J ends lost 4 bases and 7 bases, in that order; junction bases with no gene match: 7. The CDR3 bases are TGCGCCAGCAGCGGGGGACTAGAGGGGAATGAGCAGTTCTTC. Translated, it gives CASSGGLEGNEQFF.